A selection of T cell receptor beta chains follows, all from one sample in a study of T cells after posttransplantation cyclophosphamide. Profiling relied on immunoSEQ multiplex PCR, and the TCRdb table lists in-frame clones only, not all of them. The sample yields some 16,000 clones, without any singletons. Sequenced material: PBMCs, taken after allogeneic stem cell transplant with posttransplant cyclophosphamide. These receptors originate from a female patient aged 30 to 40 who received an allogeneic stem cell transplant from a related donor, was CMV-positive, and had no GVHD. Among the T cells, some may be from the graft donor. Both conserved end residues are part of each CDR3. A D gene is named only where the DNA matches it firmly. Part of the rows lack a size; the others show once, few, many or a class for expanded clones.

.	TRBJ2-7	few	TRBV2	CAILVVVAVNIIGYEQYF	TGTGCCATCCTCGTTGTGGTAGCGGTAAACATAATTGGCTACGAGCAGTACTTC
TRBD2	TRBJ2-3	many	TRBV5-1	CASSWTSGRGTDTQYF	TGCGCCAGCAGCTGGACTAGCGGGAGGGGTACAGATACGCAGTATTTT
.	TRBJ2-3	few	TRBV27	CASSFISGSRRGTQYF	TGTGCCAGCAGTTTCATAAGCGGGTCTAGGAGAGGCACGCAGTATTTT
TRBD2	TRBJ2-1	many	TRBV14	CASSQDRASGNNEQFF	TGTGCCAGCAGCCAAGACAGGGCTAGCGGAAACAATGAGCAGTTCTTC
.	TRBJ2-1	many	TRBV27	CASSRLSNEQFF	TGTGCCAGCAGTCGACTGTCCAATGAGCAGTTCTTC
TRBD2	TRBJ2-5	few	TRBV28	CASSLINLREPRDRETQYF	TGTGCCAGCAGTTTGATTAATTTGCGGGAGCCGCGGGACCGAGAGACCCAGTACTTC
.	TRBJ2-5	many	TRBV4-3	CASSQGTTQETQYF	TGCGCCAGCAGCCAAGGGACTACTCAAGAGACCCAGTACTTC
.	TRBJ2-7	many	TRBV4-1	CASSHPTGLSYEQYF	TGCGCCAGCAGCCACCCCACAGGGTTGTCCTACGAGCAGTACTTC
.	TRBJ2-5	many	TRBV28	CASTPPGITETQYF	TGTGCCAGCACCCCCCCAGGAATTACAGAGACCCAGTACTTC
.	TRBJ2-5	many	TRBV7-2	CASSLRFTEETQYF	TGTGCCAGCAGCTTAAGATTTACTGAGGAGACCCAGTACTTC
TRBD1	TRBJ2-2	many	TRBV7-6	CASSSDRVINTGELFF	TGTGCCAGCAGCTCTGACAGGGTCATTAACACCGGGGAGCTGTTTTTT
TRBD1	TRBJ1-5	many	TRBV30	CAWSKGGMIQPQHF	TGTGCCTGGAGTAAAGGGGGCATGATTCAGCCCCAGCATTTT
.	TRBJ2-3	many	TRBV4-1	CASSQDGREFGDTQYF	TGCGCCAGCAGCCAAGACGGCAGGGAATTTGGGGATACGCAGTATTTT
.	TRBJ1-3	many	TRBV6-5	CASSSQGNTIYF	TGTGCCAGCAGTTCACAGGGAAACACCATATATTTT
TRBD2	TRBJ2-2	many	TRBV28	CASSLDPSGRPPNTGELFF	TGTGCCAGCAGTTTAGATCCCAGCGGGAGGCCCCCGAACACCGGGGAGCTGTTTTTT
TRBD1	TRBJ2-2	many	TRBV28	CASSPTGVYPGELFF	TGTGCCAGCAGTCCGACAGGGGTTTATCCCGGGGAGCTGTTTTTT
TRBD1	TRBJ2-3	many	TRBV28	CASSSGTGFTDTQYF	TGTGCCAGCAGTTCCGGGACAGGGTTCACAGATACGCAGTATTTT
.	TRBJ2-7	many	TRBV5-4	CASSSLYEQYF	TGTGCCAGCAGCTCCCTTTACGAGCAGTACTTC
.	TRBJ2-7	many	TRBV21-1	CASSKALRCRLSRELAGGDEQYF	TGTGCCAGCAGCAAAGCGCTTAGGTGTAGGCTGTCCCGTGAACTAGCGGGAGGGGACGAGCAGTACTTC
TRBD2	TRBJ2-7	medium-sized	TRBV19	CASSIGGGRASYEQYF	TGTGCCAGTAGTATCGGTGGCGGGAGGGCCTCCTACGAGCAGTACTTC
TRBD1	TRBJ2-7	few	TRBV7-2	CASSTGQVPYEQYF	TGTGCCAGCAGCACCGGACAGGTTCCCTACGAGCAGTACTTC
.	TRBJ1-5	many	TRBV28	CASRAAGRGSQPQHF	TGTGCCAGCAGGGCCGCGGGGAGGGGTAGTCAGCCCCAGCATTTT
TRBD2	TRBJ2-7	many	TRBV28	CASSPPGGAAYEQYF	TGTGCCAGCAGTCCACCGGGAGGGGCAGCCTACGAGCAGTACTTC
.	TRBJ2-7	.	TRBV7-3	CASSTPAYEQYF	TGTGCCAGCAGCACGCCGGCCTACGAGCAGTACTTC
TRBD1	TRBJ2-7	many	TRBV10-2	CASSGLGRDRGGKQYF	TGCGCCAGCAGTGGACTGGGACGGGACAGGGGCGGCAAGCAGTACTTC
TRBD2	TRBJ2-5	many	TRBV5-1	CASTEAGGEGETQYF	TGCGCCAGCACCGAAGCGGGAGGTGAGGGAGAGACCCAGTACTTC
TRBD2	TRBJ2-3	many	TRBV19	CATIAGGTDTQYF	TGTGCCACTATAGCGGGAGGCACAGATACGCAGTATTTT
.	TRBJ2-5	many	TRBV27	CASRQQGRQETQYF	TGTGCCAGCAGGCAACAGGGACGGCAGGAGACCCAGTACTTC
.	TRBJ2-7	many	TRBV5-1	CASSLGDYEQYF	TGCGCCAGCAGCTTGGGAGACTACGAGCAGTACTTC
TRBD2	TRBJ2-7	many	TRBV7-2	CASSLDLVAGVNEQYF	TGTGCCAGCAGCTTAGATTTGGTGGCGGGAGTAAACGAGCAGTACTTC
.	TRBJ1-2	many	TRBV4-1	CASSQDLPRYGYTF	TGCGCCAGCAGCCAAGATCTGCCGAGATATGGCTACACCTTC
.	TRBJ2-2	many	TRBV7-3	CASSSSTGYTGELFF	TGTGCCAGCAGCTCTTCTACAGGGTACACCGGGGAGCTGTTTTTT
TRBD2	TRBJ2-3	many	TRBV30	CAWSVSLAGGLTDTQYF	TGTGCCTGGAGTGTAAGCCTGGCGGGAGGATTGACAGATACGCAGTATTTT
.	TRBJ2-5	many	TRBV2	CASSGPEDWQETQYF	TGTGCCAGCAGTGGCCCGGAAGACTGGCAAGAGACCCAGTACTTC
TRBD2	TRBJ2-1	many	TRBV7-8	CASSLAPLSGSGGRAYNEQFF	TGTGCCAGCAGCTTAGCGCCCCTTTCAGGGAGTGGCGGGAGAGCCTACAATGAGCAGTTCTTC
.	TRBJ2-5	few	TRBV6-1	CASSEVGGPRKTQYF	TGTGCCAGCAGTGAGGTTGGAGGACCCCGGAAGACCCAGTACTTC
.	TRBJ1-1	.	TRBV4-1	CASSQDSGTEAFF	TGCGCCAGCAGCCAAGATTCCGGCACTGAAGCTTTCTTT
.	TRBJ2-7	many	TRBV18	CASSPQGISYEQYF	TGTGCCAGCTCACCACAGGGGATCTCCTACGAGCAGTACTTC
TRBD1	TRBJ2-7	many	TRBV5-1	CASSLVYRDRALYEQYF	TGCGCCAGCAGCTTGGTTTACCGGGACAGGGCCCTATACGAGCAGTACTTC
.	TRBJ1-1	many	TRBV5-1	CASSLGLNTEAFF	TGCGCCAGCAGCTTGGGGCTGAACACTGAAGCTTTCTTT
TRBD2	TRBJ2-3	many	TRBV27	CASSLGASGGPDTQYF	TGTGCCAGCAGTTTAGGGGCTAGCGGGGGGCCAGATACGCAGTATTTT
.	TRBJ2-3	many	TRBV5-6	CASSLTGGSTDTQYF	TGTGCCAGCAGCTTGACAGGCGGCAGCACAGATACGCAGTATTTT